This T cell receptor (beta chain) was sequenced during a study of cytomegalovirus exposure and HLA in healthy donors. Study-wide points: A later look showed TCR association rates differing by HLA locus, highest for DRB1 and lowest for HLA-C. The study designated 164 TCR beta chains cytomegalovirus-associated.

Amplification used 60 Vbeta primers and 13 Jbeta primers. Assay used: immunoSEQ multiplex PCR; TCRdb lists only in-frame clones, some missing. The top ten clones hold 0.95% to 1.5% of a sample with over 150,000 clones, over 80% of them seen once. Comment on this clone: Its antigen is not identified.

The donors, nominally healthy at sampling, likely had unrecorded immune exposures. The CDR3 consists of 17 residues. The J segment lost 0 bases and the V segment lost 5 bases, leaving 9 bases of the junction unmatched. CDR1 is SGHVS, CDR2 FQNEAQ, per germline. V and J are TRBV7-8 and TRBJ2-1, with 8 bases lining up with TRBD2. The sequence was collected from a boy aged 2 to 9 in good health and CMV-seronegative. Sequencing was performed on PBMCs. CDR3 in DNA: TGTGCCAGCAGCCTAATAGCGGGAAGCTACTCCTACAATGAGCAGTTCTTC. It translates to CASSLIAGSYSYNEQFF.